This is a list of T cell receptor beta chains from one sample in a study of blood T cell repertoires in COVID-19. Repertoires were generated with immunoSEQ multiplex PCR, while TCRdb's copy carries only in-frame clones and drops some. The sample lists some 220,000 clones, about three quarters seen once, with 5.5% to 8.5% in the top ten. Sequencing used peripheral blood. The receptors shown here come from a woman between 65 and 79 years old with acute or convalescent COVID-19. CDR3s include the opening cysteine and the closing phenylalanine or tryptophan. The order of the fields is V gene, J gene, D gene, clone size, CDR3 DNA, CDR3 protein. A D gene is named only where the DNA matches it firmly. Size values are once, few and many counts, or a class for expanded clones, and some rows have none.

TRBV5-4	TRBJ1-1	NA	NA	TGTGCCAGCAGCTTAGGAGGGCCCGGGGGTACTGAAGCTTTCTTT	CASSLGGPGGTEAFF
TRBV4-1	TRBJ1-3	NA	NA	TGCGCCAGCAGCCAAGTGGCGGCGGACTCTGGAAACACCATATATTTT	CASSQVAADSGNTIYF
TRBV9	TRBJ2-3	NA	NA	TGTGCCAGCACCAGGAGTCAGGGCCGAGAAGATACGCAGTATTTT	CASTRSQGREDTQYF
TRBV19	TRBJ2-3	TRBD1	NA	TGTGCCAGTAGTAGAGGGACAGGGGACACAGATACGCAGTATTTT	CASSRGTGDTDTQYF
TRBV19	TRBJ1-4	NA	NA	TGTGCCAGTAGTATTTGGCAGACTAATGAAAAACTGTTTTTT	CASSIWQTNEKLFF
TRBV11-2	TRBJ2-2	NA	NA	TGTGCCAGCAGCTTAGAGGCGGCCGGGGAGCTGTTTTTT	CASSLEAAGELFF
TRBV5-1	TRBJ2-5	NA	NA	TGCGCCAGCAGCCTCTCGCCGGGAACGGAGACCCAGTACTTC	CASSLSPGTETQYF
TRBV7-9	TRBJ2-1	NA	NA	TGTGCCAGCAGCTTACATGGCGGTGACAATGAGCAGTTCTTC	CASSLHGGDNEQFF
TRBV5-1	TRBJ2-5	NA	NA	TGCGCCAGCAGAGCGACTTCGGGGACCCAGTACTTC	CASRATSGTQYF
TRBV2	TRBJ1-2	TRBD1	NA	TGTGCCAGCAGTGAGGGACAGGACTATGGCTACACCTTC	CASSEGQDYGYTF
TRBV6-1	TRBJ2-5	TRBD1	NA	TGTGCCAGCAGTGGAGGGGGACAGTCGGTGTTTGAGACCCAGTACTTC	CASSGGGQSVFETQYF
TRBV5-1	TRBJ1-6	TRBD1	NA	TGCGCCAGCAGCGCCGGACAGGGGAACTTAGCCCATTCACCCCTCCACTTT	CASSAGQGNLAHSPLHF
TRBV5-1	TRBJ2-1	TRBD1	NA	TGCGCCAGCAGCTTGGGGACAGGGGGCGCCCCCAAGTACAATGAGCAGTTCTTC	CASSLGTGGAPKYNEQFF
TRBV9	TRBJ1-3	NA	NA	TGTGCCAGCAGCGGTACAGCCTCTGGAAACACCATATATTTT	CASSGTASGNTIYF
TRBV25-1	TRBJ1-3	NA	once	TGTGCCAGCAGTGACACAGCTGGAAACACCATATATTTT	CASSDTAGNTIYF
TRBV5-4	TRBJ2-1	NA	NA	TGTGCCAGCAGCGATCATCCTTTCATGAGCAATGAGCAGTTCTTC	CASSDHPFMSNEQFF
TRBV3-1/TRBV3-2	TRBJ1-2	NA	NA	TGTGCCAGCAGCCAAGTTGGCAGTAACTATGGCTACACCTTC	CASSQVGSNYGYTF
TRBV18	TRBJ2-7	NA	NA	TGTGCCAGCTCACCTGGAGGGACCTTATCCTACGAGCAGTACTTC	CASSPGGTLSYEQYF
TRBV19	TRBJ2-5	NA	once	TGTGCCAGTAGTACAGGAGGGGAGACCCAGTACTTC	CASSTGGETQYF
TRBV2	TRBJ1-1	NA	NA	TGTGCCAGCGGATGGAGCAGCGCTGAAGCTTTCTTT	CASGWSSAEAFF
TRBV5-8	TRBJ1-4	NA	once	TGTGCCAGCAGCACCCGGACAGATGAAAAACTGTTTTTT	CASSTRTDEKLFF
TRBV24-1	TRBJ2-2	TRBD1	NA	TGTGCCACCAGTGATCCTGGACAGGGAAAGACCGGGGAGCTGTTTTTT	CATSDPGQGKTGELFF
TRBV18	TRBJ1-2	TRBD1	NA	TGTGCCAGCTCACCGGGACAGGGGTTTGGCTACACCTTC	CASSPGQGFGYTF